The rows below give T cell receptor beta chains drawn from one sample of a study of blood T cells in healthy people across ages. MiXCR, applied by TCRdb to the 5' RACE reads, yields one record per CDR3 protein. Here the sample spans about 2 million distinct CDR3 sequences, roughly 49% being singletons. The sample was blood. The source of these receptors is a woman aged 35 to 49 in good health. CDR3s include the opening cysteine and the closing phenylalanine or tryptophan. The D gene is left open where the match is weak. Rows give clone size only sometimes, using once, few, many, or a class for an expanded clone.

d_gene	v_gene	abundance	j_gene	CDR3aa	CDR3nt
-	TRBV20-1	few	TRBJ2-5	CSARGDSGTETQYF	TGCAGTGCTAGAGGGGACTCCGGGACAGAGACCCAGTACTTC
-	TRBV18	-	TRBJ2-5	CASSPREVRETQYF	TGTGCCAGCTCACCCCGGGAAGTCCGGGAGACCCAGTACTTC
TRBD2	TRBV12-3/TRBV12-4	few	TRBJ2-7	CASSLPRTSGVHEQYF	TGTGCCAGCAGTTTACCCCGAACTAGCGGCGTACACGAGCAGTACTTC
-	TRBV20-1	-	TRBJ1-2	CSASRREQGSYGYTF	TGCAGTGCCTCTCGCCGAGAGCAGGGCAGCTATGGCTACACCTTC
TRBD1	TRBV4-2	-	TRBJ2-1	CASSQSGTGGYNEQFF	TGTGCCAGCAGCCAATCCGGGACAGGTGGTTACAATGAGCAGTTCTTC
TRBD1	TRBV7-6	-	TRBJ2-7	CANSLTGALGYEQYF	TGTGCCAACAGCTTAACAGGGGCTCTTGGCTACGAGCAGTACTTC
TRBD1	TRBV6-2/TRBV6-3	once	TRBJ2-2	CASSYSTGGTGELFF	TGTGCCAGCAGTTACTCCACAGGGGGCACCGGGGAGCTGTTTTTT
TRBD1	TRBV3-1	-	TRBJ1-6	CASSHHGQGARSPLHF	TGTGCCAGCAGCCACCACGGACAGGGGGCGAGATCACCCCTCCACTTT
TRBD1	TRBV10-3	few	TRBJ2-7	CAITGSVGTGGYEQYF	TGTGCCATCACAGGTTCAGTGGGGACAGGGGGCTACGAGCAGTACTTC
TRBD1	TRBV6-2/TRBV6-3	-	TRBJ1-1	CASSYDEGTAFNTEAFF	TGTGCCAGCAGTTACGACGAGGGGACAGCCTTTAACACTGAAGCTTTCTTT
TRBD1	TRBV6-1	-	TRBJ1-6	CASSEAGTGQSPLHF	TGTGCCAGCAGTGAAGCTGGGACAGGGCAATCACCCCTCCACTTT
-	TRBV10-2	-	TRBJ2-1	CASSEFDTDPQFF	TGCGCCAGCAGTGAGTTCGACACGGACCCACAGTTCTTC
-	TRBV12-3/TRBV12-4	few	TRBJ2-7	CASSLVRPEQYF	TGTGCCAGCAGTTTAGTGCGTCCCGAGCAGTACTTC
TRBD1	TRBV12-3/TRBV12-4	-	TRBJ2-7	CASSPGTAKLQYF	TGTGCCAGCAGTCCCGGGACAGCAAAGCTTCAGTACTTC
-	TRBV19	-	TRBJ2-7	CASSPRRLSGEQYF	TGTGCCAGTAGTCCCCGCAGGTTAAGCGGCGAGCAGTACTTC
-	TRBV20-1	few	TRBJ2-4	CSARDQGILAKNIQYF	TGCAGTGCTAGAGATCAGGGAATTCTAGCCAAAAACATTCAGTACTTC
TRBD1	TRBV7-2	few	TRBJ1-2	CASIIPGQGLRGYTF	TGTGCCAGCATTATTCCGGGACAGGGGCTTCGCGGCTACACCTTC
-	TRBV12-3/TRBV12-4	few	TRBJ2-5	CASRRGPSPQYF	TGTGCCAGCCGAAGGGGACCGTCCCCCCAGTACTTC
TRBD1	TRBV4-1	-	TRBJ2-5	CASSQAPKGARETQYF	TGCGCCAGCAGCCAAGCTCCGAAGGGGGCCAGGGAGACCCAGTACTTC
TRBD1	TRBV7-8	-	TRBJ1-1	CASSLGTGGGSTEAFF	TGTGCCAGCAGCTTAGGGACAGGGGGCGGGAGTACTGAAGCTTTCTTT
-	TRBV28	-	TRBJ1-4	CASSLVETVPGGLFF	TGTGCCAGCAGTTTGGTTGAGACAGTACCGGGGGGACTGTTTTTT
-	TRBV28	few	TRBJ2-7	CASSLVRTVPYEQYF	TGTGCCAGCAGTTTGGTCCGGACAGTCCCATACGAGCAGTACTTC
-	TRBV4-3	-	TRBJ2-1	CASSQPSSGEQFF	TGCGCCAGCAGCCAACCGTCCAGTGGGGAGCAGTTCTTC
TRBD1	TRBV11-2	-	TRBJ2-7	CASSLEGSRNGTGGGSYEQYF	TGTGCCAGCAGCTTAGAAGGATCCCGGAACGGGACAGGAGGTGGTTCCTACGAGCAGTACTTC
TRBD1	TRBV20-1	-	TRBJ1-5	CSARGDRGRNQPQHF	TGCAGTGCTAGAGGGGACAGGGGGCGGAATCAGCCCCAGCATTTT
TRBD1	TRBV20-1	-	TRBJ2-1	CSARVRGTGGHNEQFF	TGCAGTGCTAGGGTCCGCGGGACAGGGGGCCACAATGAGCAGTTCTTC
-	TRBV20-1	-	TRBJ2-2	CSASLDDLDGELFF	TGCAGTGCTAGCCTAGACGATTTGGACGGGGAGCTGTTTTTT
-	TRBV20-1	few	TRBJ2-7	CSARRDIREQYF	TGCAGTGCTAGAAGGGACATTCGCGAGCAGTACTTC